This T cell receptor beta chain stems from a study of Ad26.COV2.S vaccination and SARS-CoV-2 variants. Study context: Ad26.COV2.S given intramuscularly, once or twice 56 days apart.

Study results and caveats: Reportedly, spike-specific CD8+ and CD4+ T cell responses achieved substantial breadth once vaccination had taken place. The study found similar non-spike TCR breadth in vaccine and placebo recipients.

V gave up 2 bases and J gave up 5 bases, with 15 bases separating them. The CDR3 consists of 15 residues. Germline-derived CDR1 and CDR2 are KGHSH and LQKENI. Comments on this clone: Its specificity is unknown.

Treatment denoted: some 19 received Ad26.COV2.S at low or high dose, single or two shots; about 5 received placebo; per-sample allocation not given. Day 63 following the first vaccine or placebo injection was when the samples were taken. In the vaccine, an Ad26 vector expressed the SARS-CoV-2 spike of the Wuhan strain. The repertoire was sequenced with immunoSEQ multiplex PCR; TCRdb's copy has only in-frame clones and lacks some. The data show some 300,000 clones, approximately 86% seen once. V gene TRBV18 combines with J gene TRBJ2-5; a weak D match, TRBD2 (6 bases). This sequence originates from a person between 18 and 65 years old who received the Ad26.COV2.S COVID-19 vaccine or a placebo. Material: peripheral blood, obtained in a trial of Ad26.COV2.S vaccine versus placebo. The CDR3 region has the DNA TGTGCCAGCTCACCAGGGACTGAGGGGTATGAGACCCAGTACTTC. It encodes CASSPGTEGYETQYF.